Each of the 19 T cell receptor beta chains below was sequenced from the same sample in a study of blood T cell repertoires in COVID-19. Using immunoSEQ multiplex PCR, the repertoire was profiled, and TCRdb retains in-frame clones only, with some absent. The sample yields more than 110,000 clones, roughly 85% seen once. Sequencing was performed on PBMCs or T cells enriched from blood (not recorded which). The receptors stem from a woman aged 45-65 years who had recovered from COVID-19.

This rearrangement joins TRBV3-1 (or the pseudogene TRBV3-2) to TRBJ1-2; 7 bases match TRBD1. CDR1 and CDR2 from the germline V gene are LGHDT and YNNKEL (reference sequence). The CDR3 is made up of 13 amino acids. V shed 8 bases and J 4 bases; nucleotides not matched to a gene: 7. The CDR3, as DNA: TGTGCCAGCCAGGGGGGCGCAGGCTATGGCTACACCTTC. It is translated as CASQGGAGYGYTF.

Worth noting for this clone: Relative to the germline gene, one junction end is altered; a read error may explain this. This rearrangement joins TRBV5-8 to TRBJ2-7; TRBD1 agrees at 8 bases. Germline CDR1 is SGHTS and CDR2 is YDEGEE. The CDR3 has 12 amino acids. The CDR3 sequence is CASSLRPGTGIF. As DNA, the CDR3 is TGTGCCAGCAGCTTGAGGCCCGGGACAGGAATCTTC.

V is TRBV9 and J is TRBJ1-2; D is ambiguous. The V end lost 4 bases, the J end lost 4 bases, and 14 bases lay between the germline ends. The CDR3 length is 14 residues. CDR1 and CDR2 (germline): SGDLS, YYNGEE. The CDR3 DNA follows: TGTGCCAGCAGCCCAATGGAGGAGTTCTATGGCTACACCTTC. Translated: CASSPMEEFYGYTF.

V is TRBV10-3 and J is TRBJ1-1; D is unclear. This CDR3 spans 12 amino acids. The germline CDR1 and CDR2 sequences are ENHRY and SYGVKD. The V gene lost 11 bases and the J gene lost 3 bases, with 13 bases spanning the gap. CDR3 bases: TGTGCCGCCCGGGAACTCGACACTGAAGCTTTCTTT. Amino acid sequence: CAARELDTEAFF.

This clone came up a few times. The chain uses TRBV6-5 and TRBJ2-5; TRBD2 agrees at 11 bases. J lost 3 bases, V lost 8 bases, and 5 bases had no gene match. Germline V gene lookup returns CDR1 MNHEY and CDR2 SVGAGI. The CDR3 spans 14 residues. The chain's CDR3 is CASSPGLAEETQYF. CDR3 in DNA: TGTGCCAGCTCACCGGGACTAGCGGAAGAGACCCAGTACTTC.

The rearrangement joins TRBV25-1 to TRBJ2-3; 8 nucleotides line up with TRBD2. Trimming took 8 bases from V and 6 from J; bases not matched to a gene: 13. CDR1 is MGHDK and CDR2 is SYGVNS in the germline V gene. The CDR3 runs to 15 residues. For the CDR3, the DNA is TGTGCCAGCGGGGTAGCGGGGAGCCTCTCGGATACGCAGTATTTT. This codes for CASGVAGSLSDTQYF.

J is TRBJ2-1 and V is TRBV24-1; D is possibly TRBD2 (7 bases). The CDR3 consists of 14 residues. Trimming stripped 9 bases from V and 7 bases from J, with 18 bases between. In germline, CDR1 is KGHDR, CDR2 SFDVKD. The chain's CDR3 is CATGSGGRGNEQFF. CDR3 nucleotide sequence: TGTGCCACCGGGAGTGGGGGGAGGGGGAATGAGCAGTTCTTC.

The CDR3 region has the DNA TGTGCCAGCACCTTTTCCAGGAACACCGGGGAGCTGTTTTTT. Its protein product is CASTFSRNTGELFF. This chain joins TRBV9 and TRBJ2-2; D remains ambiguous. This CDR3 is built from 14 residues. V shed 6 bases and J shed 1 base, with 10 bases lying between them. CDR1 SGDLS and CDR2 YYNGEE come from the germline V gene.

This clone has just a few counts. The V call is TRBV7-9, the J call TRBJ1-2, with 8 bases lining up with TRBD1. With V trimmed by 5 bases and J by 8 bases, 4 bases remained unmatched. In germline, CDR1 is SEHNR, CDR2 FQNEAQ (reference sequence). This CDR3 spans 12 amino acids. The DNA for the CDR3 is TGTGCCAGCAGCGCGACAGGGGTCGGCTACACCTTC. Its protein is CASSATGVGYTF.

The gene calls are TRBV13 and TRBJ2-3; TRBD2 agrees at 7 bases. The CDR3 consists of 16 residues. V lost 0 bases to trimming and J lost 4 bases; unmatched junction nucleotides: 7. Germline CDR1 and CDR2: PRHDT and FYEKMQ (reference sequence). For the CDR3, the DNA is TGTGCCAGCAGCTTAGGCCGGGGTACTAGCGCAGATACGCAGTATTTT. Protein: CASSLGRGTSADTQYF.

This clone was found once. The V call is TRBV24-1, the J call TRBJ2-1; 9 nucleotides agree with TRBD1. From germline, CDR1 is KGHDR and CDR2 SFDVKD. The CDR3 has 15 amino acids. After removal of 7 bases from V and 7 bases from J, the junction contained 10 bases not matched to a gene. DNA of the CDR3: TGTGCCACCAGGGACACAGGGGGCGCGGGAAATGAGCAGTTCTTC. It specifies CATRDTGGAGNEQFF.

As regards this clone: Other DNA sequences of this sample code for an identical CDR3. V and J are TRBV12-3 or TRBV12-4 and TRBJ1-5; D gene ambiguous. The CDR3 is 13 residues long. V shed 3 bases and J shed 2 bases, with 5 bases lying between them. The CDR3: CASSFAGNQPQHF. The CDR3 DNA reads TGTGCCAGCAGTTTTGCGGGCAATCAGCCCCAGCATTTT.

This clone has only a few counts. This chain uses TRBV11-2 with TRBJ1-1; D is ambiguous. V dropped 5 bases and J dropped 0 bases, with 7 bases sitting between them. The CDR3 runs 13 residues. Germline loops: CDR1 SGHAT, CDR2 FQNNGV. In nucleotides, the CDR3 is TGTGCCAGCAGCCGCGGATTGAACACTGAAGCTTTCTTT. Protein: CASSRGLNTEAFF.

This clone was seen a single time. Compared with germline, one end of the junction differs, possibly owing to a read error. The rearrangement uses TRBV7-7 and TRBJ2-7, with TRBD1 matching 10 bases. Germline lookup yields CDR1 SSHAT and CDR2 FNYEAQ (reference sequence). This CDR3 is 15 amino acids long. As DNA, the CDR3 is TGTGCTAGCAGCTCAGGGACAGGGGTATCCTACGAGCAGTACTTC. Protein: CASSSGTGVSYEQYF.

This chain uses TRBV11-2 with TRBJ2-7; 9 bases agree with TRBD1. Germline loops: CDR1 SGHAT, CDR2 FQNNGV. The CDR3 spans 14 residues. The junction had 9 bases not matched to a gene; V was cut back by 6 bases and J by 6 bases. The CDR3 region is CASRDSGQGSEQYF. The CDR3 DNA reads as TGTGCCAGCAGAGACTCGGGACAGGGCTCCGAGCAGTACTTC.

The chain combines TRBV5-4 with TRBJ2-1, with a weak D call TRBD1 (5 bases). The germline V gene has CDR1 SGHNT and CDR2 YYREEE (reference sequence). Trimming pared 0 bases from V and 16 bases from J, leaving 11 bases between. The CDR3 is 11 residues long. The CDR3 loop is CASSLDRTYFF. CDR3 sequence (DNA): TGTGCCAGCAGCTTGGACCGGACATATTTCTTC.

This clone was counted once. The V gene is TRBV7-3, the J gene TRBJ2-7; 8 bases line up with TRBD2. The CDR3 runs to 15 residues. The V and J ends lost 0 bases and 6 bases, in that order; junction bases with no gene match: 7. Germline assignment: CDR1 SGHTA and CDR2 FQGTGA. The CDR3 is CASSLTAGGHLEQYF. As DNA, the CDR3 is TGTGCCAGCAGCTTAACCGCGGGAGGACACCTCGAGCAGTACTTC.

This rearrangement joins TRBV4-1 to TRBJ2-6; tentative D call: TRBD2 (5 bases). CDR3 length: 18 amino acids. Looked up from germline, CDR1 is MGHRA and CDR2 is YSYEKL. The ends were cut back, 0 bases at V and 0 bases at J, with 12 bases in the middle. DNA for the CDR3: TGCGCCAGCAGCCAAGATCCAGGAGGCGACTCTGGGGCCAACGTCCTGACTTTC. Translation gives CASSQDPGGDSGANVLTF.

This sequence joins TRBV5-6 and TRBJ2-3, with D hard to call. The germline V gene encodes CDR1 SGHDT and CDR2 YYEEEE. The ends were cut back, 4 bases at V and 1 base at J, with 13 bases in the middle. CDR3 length: 15 residues. The CDR3 DNA reads as TGTGCCAGCAGCCCGAGAATCGAGGGCACAGATACGCAGTATTTT. It specifies CASSPRIEGTDTQYF.